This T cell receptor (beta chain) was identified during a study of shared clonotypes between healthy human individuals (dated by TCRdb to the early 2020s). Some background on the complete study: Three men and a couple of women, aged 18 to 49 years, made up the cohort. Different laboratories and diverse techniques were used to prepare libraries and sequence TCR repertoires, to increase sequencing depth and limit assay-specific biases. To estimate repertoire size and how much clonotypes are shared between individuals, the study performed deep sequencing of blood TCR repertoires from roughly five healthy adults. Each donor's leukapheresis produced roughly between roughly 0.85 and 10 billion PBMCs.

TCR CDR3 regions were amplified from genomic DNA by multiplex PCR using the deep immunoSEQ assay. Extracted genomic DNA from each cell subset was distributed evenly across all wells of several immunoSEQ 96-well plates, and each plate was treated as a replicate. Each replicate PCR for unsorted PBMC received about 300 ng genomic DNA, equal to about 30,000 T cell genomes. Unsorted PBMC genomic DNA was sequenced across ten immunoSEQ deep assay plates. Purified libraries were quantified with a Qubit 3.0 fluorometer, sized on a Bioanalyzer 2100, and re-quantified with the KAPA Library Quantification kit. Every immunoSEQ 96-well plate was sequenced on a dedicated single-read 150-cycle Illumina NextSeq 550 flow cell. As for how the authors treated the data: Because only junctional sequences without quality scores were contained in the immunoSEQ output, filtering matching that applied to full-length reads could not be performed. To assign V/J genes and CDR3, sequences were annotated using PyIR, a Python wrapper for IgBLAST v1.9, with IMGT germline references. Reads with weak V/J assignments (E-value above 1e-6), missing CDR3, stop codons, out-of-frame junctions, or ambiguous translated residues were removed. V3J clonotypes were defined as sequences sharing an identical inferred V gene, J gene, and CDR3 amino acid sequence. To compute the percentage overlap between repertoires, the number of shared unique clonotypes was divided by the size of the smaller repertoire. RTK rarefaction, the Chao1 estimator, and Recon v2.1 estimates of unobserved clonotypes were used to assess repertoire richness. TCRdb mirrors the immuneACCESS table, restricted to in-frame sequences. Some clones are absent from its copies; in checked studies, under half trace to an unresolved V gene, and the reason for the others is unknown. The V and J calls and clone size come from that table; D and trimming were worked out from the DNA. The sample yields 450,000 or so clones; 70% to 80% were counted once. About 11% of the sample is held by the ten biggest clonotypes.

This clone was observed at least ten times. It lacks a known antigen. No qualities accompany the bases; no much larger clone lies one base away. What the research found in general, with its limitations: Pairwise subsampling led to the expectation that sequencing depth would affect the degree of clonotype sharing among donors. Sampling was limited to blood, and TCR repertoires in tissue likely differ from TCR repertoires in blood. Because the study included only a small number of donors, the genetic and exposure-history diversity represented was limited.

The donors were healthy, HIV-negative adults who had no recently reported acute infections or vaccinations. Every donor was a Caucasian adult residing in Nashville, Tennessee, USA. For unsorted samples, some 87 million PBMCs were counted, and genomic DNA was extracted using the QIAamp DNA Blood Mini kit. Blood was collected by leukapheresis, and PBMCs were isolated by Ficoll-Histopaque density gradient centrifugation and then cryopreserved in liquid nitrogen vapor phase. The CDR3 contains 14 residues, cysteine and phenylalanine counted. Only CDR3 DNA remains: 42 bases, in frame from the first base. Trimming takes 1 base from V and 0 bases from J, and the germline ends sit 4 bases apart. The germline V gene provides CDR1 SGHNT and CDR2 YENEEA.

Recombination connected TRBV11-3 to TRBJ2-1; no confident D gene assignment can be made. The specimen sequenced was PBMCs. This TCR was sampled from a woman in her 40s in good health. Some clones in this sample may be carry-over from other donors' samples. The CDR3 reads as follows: CASSLGGSYNEQFF. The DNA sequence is TGTGCCAGCAGCTTAGGAGGCTCCTACAATGAGCAGTTCTTC.